The table lists the clone carrying this TCR beta chain with a few counts. This CDR3 is 15 amino acids long. Germline CDR1 and CDR2: MNHNY and SVGAGI (reference sequence). V gave up 5 bases and J gave up 5 bases; unmatched junction bases: 5. These data are taken from a study of blood T cell repertoires in COVID-19. Across the whole study: Samples representing acute and convalescent COVID-19 were sourced from the United States, Italy and Spain.

Per the study methods: Nucleated cell counts were estimated from reference gene primer amplification. Sequencing was performed with immunoSEQ multiplex PCR; in TCRdb, only in-frame clones are kept and a portion is missing. The DNA was the basis for D and trimming; V, J and clone size are from that table. The sample has a few hundred thousand clones; 88% are singletons. Sequencing was performed on peripheral blood. This sequence originates from a woman between 25 and 40 years old who had recovered from COVID-19. The V gene is TRBV6-6, the J gene TRBJ2-5, with 13 positions matching TRBD2. CDR3 in DNA: TGTGCCAGCAGTCCGGGACTAGCGGGGCAGGAGACCCAGTACTTC. This translates into CASSPGLAGQETQYF.